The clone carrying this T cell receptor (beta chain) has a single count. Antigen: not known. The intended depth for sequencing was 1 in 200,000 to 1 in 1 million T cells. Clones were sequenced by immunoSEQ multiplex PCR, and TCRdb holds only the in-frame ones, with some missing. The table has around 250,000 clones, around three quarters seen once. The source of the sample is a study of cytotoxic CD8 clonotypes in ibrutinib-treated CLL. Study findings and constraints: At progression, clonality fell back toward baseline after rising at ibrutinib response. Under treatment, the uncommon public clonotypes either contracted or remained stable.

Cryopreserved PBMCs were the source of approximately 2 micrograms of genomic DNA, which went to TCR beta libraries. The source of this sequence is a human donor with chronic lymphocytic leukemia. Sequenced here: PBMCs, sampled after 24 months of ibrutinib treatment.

The CDR3: CASSQVGSAGSAKNIQYF. The CDR3, as DNA: TGTGCCAGCAGCCAAGTTGGTAGTGCGGGATCAGCCAAAAACATTCAGTACTTC. V is TRBV14 and J is TRBJ2-4; weak D call: TRBD2 (6 bases). The germline V gene has CDR1 SGHDN and CDR2 FVKESK. This CDR3 region has 18 residues. With 1 base removed from V and 0 bases from J, the gap between germline ends came to 16 bases.